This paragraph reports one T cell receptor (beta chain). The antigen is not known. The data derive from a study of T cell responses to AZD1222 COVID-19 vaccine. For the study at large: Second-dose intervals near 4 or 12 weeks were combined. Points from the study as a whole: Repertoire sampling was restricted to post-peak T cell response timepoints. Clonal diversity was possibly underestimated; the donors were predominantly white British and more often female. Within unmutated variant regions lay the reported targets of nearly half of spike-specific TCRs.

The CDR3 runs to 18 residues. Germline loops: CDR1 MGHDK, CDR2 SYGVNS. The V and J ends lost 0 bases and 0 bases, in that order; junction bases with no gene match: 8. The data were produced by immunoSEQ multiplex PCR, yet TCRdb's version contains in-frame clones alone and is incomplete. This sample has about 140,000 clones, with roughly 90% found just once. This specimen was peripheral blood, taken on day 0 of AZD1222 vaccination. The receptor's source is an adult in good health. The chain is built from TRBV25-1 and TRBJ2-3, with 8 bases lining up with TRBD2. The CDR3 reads CASSEYKIAGTSTDTQYF. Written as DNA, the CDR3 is TGTGCCAGCAGTGAATATAAAATAGCGGGGACTAGCACAGATACGCAGTATTTT.